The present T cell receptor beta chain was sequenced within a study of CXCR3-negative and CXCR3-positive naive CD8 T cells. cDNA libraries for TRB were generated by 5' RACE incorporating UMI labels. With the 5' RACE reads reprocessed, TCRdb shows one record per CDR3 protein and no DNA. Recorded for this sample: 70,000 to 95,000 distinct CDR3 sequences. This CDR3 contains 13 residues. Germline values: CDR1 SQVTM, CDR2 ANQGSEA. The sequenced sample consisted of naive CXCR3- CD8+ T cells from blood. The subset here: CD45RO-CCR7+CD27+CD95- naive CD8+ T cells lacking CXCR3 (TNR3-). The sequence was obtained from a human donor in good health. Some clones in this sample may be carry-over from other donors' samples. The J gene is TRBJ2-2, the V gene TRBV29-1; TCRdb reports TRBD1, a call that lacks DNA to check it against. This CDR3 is CSVEGTGAGELFF.